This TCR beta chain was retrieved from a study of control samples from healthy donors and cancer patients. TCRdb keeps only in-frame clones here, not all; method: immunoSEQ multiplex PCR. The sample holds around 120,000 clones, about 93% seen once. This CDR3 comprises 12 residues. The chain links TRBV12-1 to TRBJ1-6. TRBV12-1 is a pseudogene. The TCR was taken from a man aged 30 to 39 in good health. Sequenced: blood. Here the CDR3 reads CALRWSNSPLHF. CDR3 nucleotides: TGTGCCCTCCGGTGGTCTAATTCACCCCTCCACTTT.